The next 10 T cell receptor beta chains were all read from a single sample in a study of cytotoxic CD8 clonotypes in ibrutinib-treated CLL. The data were produced by immunoSEQ multiplex PCR, yet TCRdb's version contains in-frame clones alone and is incomplete. Here the sample spans about 140,000 clones, 80% to 95% being singletons. Specimen: PBMCs, collected after 12 months of ibrutinib treatment. These receptors came from a human donor with chronic lymphocytic leukemia.

The chain uses TRBV5-6 and TRBJ2-2, with D perhaps TRBD1 or TRBD2 (5 bases each). Trimming took off 4 bases at V and 4 bases at J, with 14 bases between the two ends. The CDR3 runs 15 residues. The germline gives CDR1 SGHDT, CDR2 YYEEEE. CDR3 protein: CASSVPGTVTGELFF. In DNA form, the CDR3 reads TGTGCCAGCAGCGTACCCGGGACGGTCACCGGGGAGCTGTTTTTT. Based on the CDR3 plus reference TRBV5-6 and TRBJ2-2, the full variable domain is DAGVTQSPTHLIKTRGQQVTLRCSPKSGHDTVSWYQQALGQGPQFIFQYYEEEERQRGNFPDRFSGHQFPNYSSELNVNALLLGDSALYLCASSVPGTVTGELFFGEGSRLTVL.

The chain uses TRBV15 and TRBJ2-3; unclear D gene. V lost 1 base and J 0 bases, leaving 11 bases between the germline ends. CDR3 size: 16 residues. Germline V gene sequence: CDR1 LNHNV, CDR2 YYDKDF (reference sequence). In DNA form, the CDR3 reads TGTGCCACCAGCAGAGTTCAGAGAACTAGCACAGATACGCAGTATTTT. Translating it yields CATSRVQRTSTDTQYF.

This clone was counted a single time. The chain carries TRBV28 and TRBJ2-3, with D hard to call. The V gene's germline CDR1 is MDHEN and CDR2 SYDVKM. Trimming pared 1 base from V and 2 bases from J, leaving 1 base between. CDR3 length: 12 amino acids. CDR3 in DNA: TGTGCCAGCAGTTTATCCACAGATACGCAGTATTTT. Amino acid sequence: CASSLSTDTQYF.

The chain joins TRBV21-1 to TRBJ2-7; the DNA was not used to check the table's D call, TRBD1. TRBV21-1 is deemed a pseudogene. This CDR3 has 15 residues. The CDR3 loop reads CASSNRDRASYEQYF. In DNA form, the CDR3 reads TGTGCCAGCAGCAATCGGGACAGGGCAAGTTACGAGCAGTACTTC.

Only one count was recorded for this clone. This sequence joins TRBV18 and TRBJ2-5; D possibly uses TRBD1 or TRBD2 (5 bases each). The CDR3 has 14 amino acids. Trimming took off 2 bases at V and 5 bases at J, with 12 bases between the two ends. Germline V gene lookup returns CDR1 KGHSH and CDR2 LQKENI. CDR3 sequence: CASSPRGPEETQYF. The CDR3 region has the DNA TGTGCCAGCTCACCAAGGGGACCCGAGGAGACCCAGTACTTC.

The CDR3 coding sequence is TGTGCCAGCAGCTTATTGGGGGTCGGATCCGATACGCAGTATTTT. Protein: CASSLLGVGSDTQYF. The V and J genes are TRBV7-3 and TRBJ2-3, with D tentatively TRBD1 or TRBD2 (5 bases each). There are 15 residues in the CDR3. Trimming left V 2 bases short and J 6 bases short, with 15 bases between. Germline CDR1 is SGHTA and CDR2 is FQGTGA.

This chain joins TRBV25-1 and TRBJ2-7; TRBD1 agrees at 9 bases. This CDR3 comprises 14 residues. V trimming: 4 bases; J trimming: 5 bases; junction bases outside the gene matches: 6. Germline CDR1 reads MGHDK; CDR2 reads SYGVNS. CDR3 residues: CASSVGQGSDEQYF. CDR3 DNA: TGTGCCAGCAGTGTCGGACAGGGGTCCGACGAGCAGTACTTC.

Concerning this clone itself: Compared with germline, one end of the junction differs, possibly owing to a read error. The chain couples TRBV6-5 to TRBJ2-7, with D perhaps given as TRBD1 or TRBD2 (5 bases each). This CDR3 contains 13 residues. Germline loops: CDR1 MNHEY, CDR2 SVGAGI. CDR3 coding DNA: TGTGCCAGCAGTTACTCCGGGACGCAGGTTAAGTTATTC. This sequence encodes CASSYSGTQVKLF.

This chain uses TRBV15 with TRBJ1-6, with a weak D call TRBD1 (5 bases). CDR3 length: 14 amino acids. Trimming cost V 3 bases and J 9 bases, with 12 bases left between them. Germline CDR1 LNHNV, CDR2 YYDKDF (reference sequence). As DNA, the CDR3 is TGTGCCACCAGCAGCAGGGACGGCGGTTCACCCCTCCACTTT. The encoded protein is CATSSRDGGSPLHF.

The chain uses TRBV13 and TRBJ2-3; maybe TRBD1 (6 bases). CDR3 length: 16 amino acids. Germline lookup yields CDR1 PRHDT and CDR2 FYEKMQ (reference sequence). The germline V and J ends were trimmed by 1 base and 7 bases, with 18 bases remaining between them. CDR3 sequence reads: CASSLEGTRDLNTQYF. The CDR3 nucleotides read TGTGCCAGCAGCTTAGAAGGGACACGGGACCTGAATACGCAGTATTTT.